The 2 T cell receptor beta chains listed next were all sequenced from one sample in a study of T cells after yellow fever vaccination (dated by TCRdb to the late 2010s). The treatment or condition label on this specimen signifies: live attenuated yellow fever vaccine strain. Libraries were prepared through 5' RACE. Data came from an Illumina HiSeq 2500. TCRdb reran the public reads through fastp at Q25 and MiXCR, keeping productive beta chains. A single entry per CDR3 protein holds the most common genes and DNA from its merged rows. The sample table holds under 300,000 distinct CDR3 sequences, of which less than 8.5% were seen once. The ten largest clonotypes hold about 0.9% of the sample. Sequenced here: CD4+ T cells sorted from PBMCs, sampled 15 days after the yellow fever booster vaccination. Receptors were obtained from a man in his thirties or forties who received the YFV17D yellow fever vaccine.

The chain has TRBV7-2 and TRBJ2-1; no reliable D call. The CDR3 covers 15 residues. Per the germline V gene, CDR1 is SGHTA and CDR2 is FQGNSA. Trimming removed 1 base at V and 12 bases at J, with 19 bases between. In nucleotides, the CDR3 is TGTGCCAGCAGCTTAGGAGGAGCGCTCCAAGGCGGGCAGTTCTTC. Translating gives CASSLGGALQGGQFF.

This clonotype was seen at least ten times. At one end the junction does not follow the germline gene, possibly because of a read error. The rearrangement uses TRBV20-1 and TRBJ2-7; D is perhaps TRBD1 (5 bases). Germline-derived CDR1 and CDR2 are DFQATT and SNEGSKA (reference sequence). This CDR3 spans 14 amino acids. For the CDR3, the DNA is TGCAGTGCCGAGACCCGACAGATCTCCGACGAGCAGTACTTC. Translation gives CSAETRQISDEQYF.